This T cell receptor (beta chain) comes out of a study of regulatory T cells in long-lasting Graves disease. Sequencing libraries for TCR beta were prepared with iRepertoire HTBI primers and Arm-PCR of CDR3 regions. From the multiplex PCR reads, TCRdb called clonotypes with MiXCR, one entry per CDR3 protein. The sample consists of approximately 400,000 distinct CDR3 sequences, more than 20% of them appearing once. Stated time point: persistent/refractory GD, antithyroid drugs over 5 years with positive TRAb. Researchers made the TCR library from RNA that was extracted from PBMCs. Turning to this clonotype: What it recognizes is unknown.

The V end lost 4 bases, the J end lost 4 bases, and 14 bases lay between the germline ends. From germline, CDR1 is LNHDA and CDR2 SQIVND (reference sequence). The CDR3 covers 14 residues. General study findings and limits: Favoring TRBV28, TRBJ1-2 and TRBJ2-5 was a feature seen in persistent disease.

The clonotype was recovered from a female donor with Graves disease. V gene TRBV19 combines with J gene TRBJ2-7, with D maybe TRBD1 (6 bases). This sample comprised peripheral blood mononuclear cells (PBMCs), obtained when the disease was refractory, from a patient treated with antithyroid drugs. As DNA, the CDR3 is TGTGCCAGTAGTAGGGGACAAATGGCTTACGAGCAGTACTTC. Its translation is CASSRGQMAYEQYF.